These 22 T cell receptor beta chains originate from one sample sequenced in a study of OX40 agonist ivuxolimab in advanced cancers. Measured with immunoSEQ multiplex PCR; TCRdb has only the in-frame clones, and not every one. The sample includes 50,000 to 55,000 clones, roughly 80% of them seen just once. The sequences come from CD4+ or CD8+ T cells sorted from blood, collected in a trial of the OX40 agonist ivuxolimab. These receptors were taken from an adult with an advanced solid tumor such as melanoma, head and neck, liver or kidney cancer.

The V and J genes are TRBV9 and TRBJ2-5, with D hard to call. CDR1 is SGDLS, CDR2 YYNGEE, per germline. V was trimmed by 0 bases and J by 2 bases, leaving 5 bases between them. The CDR3 covers 13 residues. CDR3 in DNA: TGTGCCAGCAGCGTAGGAGTACAAGAGACCCAGTACTTC. Its protein product is CASSVGVQETQYF.

The chain uses TRBV7-2 and TRBJ1-5; unclear D gene. CDR1 and CDR2 (germline): SGHTA, FQGNSA. The V end was cut by 1 base, the J end by 1 base, with 11 bases between. CDR3 length: 16 residues. The DNA for the CDR3 is TGTGCCAGCAGCTTAGGCGGGCACCAAAGCAATCAGCCCCAGCATTTT. Translation: CASSLGGHQSNQPQHF.

The CDR3 coding sequence is TGTGCCAGCAGTCGACAACCCTATGGCTACACCTTC. Translating it yields CASSRQPYGYTF. The chain carries TRBV2 and TRBJ1-2; D remains unclear. Germline CDR1 is SNHLY and CDR2 is FYNNEI. Deletions cut 5 bases from V and 4 bases from J, with 8 bases between. This CDR3 comprises 12 residues.

The chain combines TRBV27 with TRBJ1-4; unclear D gene. Looked up from germline, CDR1 is MNHEY and CDR2 is SMNVEV (reference sequence). V gave up 3 bases and J gave up 3 bases, with 8 bases separating them. There are 14 residues in the CDR3. CDR3 amino acids: CASSFGWANEKLFF. The CDR3 DNA reads as TGTGCCAGCAGTTTTGGGTGGGCTAATGAAAAACTGTTTTTT.

The rearrangement links TRBV5-1 to TRBJ2-7; 9 bases align to TRBD2. V shed 3 bases and J 4 bases; nucleotides not matched to a gene: 32. Germline CDR1 SGHRS, CDR2 YFSETQ. This CDR3 contains 23 residues. The CDR3 region is CASSSAQRLENRLAENPRYEQYF. The CDR3 DNA reads as TGCGCCAGCAGCTCGGCCCAGAGGCTCGAAAACAGACTAGCGGAAAACCCCAGATACGAGCAGTACTTC.

This rearrangement joins TRBV11-3 to TRBJ1-2, with D unresolved. With 1 base removed from V and 0 bases from J, the gap between germline ends came to 3 bases. From germline, CDR1 is SGHNT and CDR2 YENEEA. The CDR3 covers 13 residues. CDR3 nucleotides: TGTGCCAGCAGCTTAGGAGCTAACTATGGCTACACCTTC. Protein sequence: CASSLGANYGYTF.

J is TRBJ1-1 and V is TRBV5-1; 7 positions agree with TRBD1. The germline gives CDR1 SGHRS, CDR2 YFSETQ. There are 14 residues in the CDR3. V trimming: 3 bases; J trimming: 0 bases; junction bases outside the gene matches: 2. This CDR3 is CASSSGQVNTEAFF. Written as DNA, the CDR3 is TGCGCCAGCAGCTCAGGACAGGTGAACACTGAAGCTTTCTTT.

The rearrangement uses TRBV9 and TRBJ2-3; 9 bases match TRBD1. Germline-derived CDR1 and CDR2 are SGDLS and YYNGEE. This CDR3 spans 14 amino acids. The V gene end was trimmed by 4 bases and the J gene end by 5 bases; junction bases not matched to a gene: 5. The CDR3, as DNA: TGTGCCAGCAGCACTGGGACAGGGAGAGATACGCAGTATTTT. The encoded protein is CASSTGTGRDTQYF.

The CDR3 sequence is CASRYTENTEAFF. The CDR3 DNA follows: TGTGCCAGCAGGTATACAGAGAACACTGAAGCTTTCTTT. V gene TRBV6-5 combines with J gene TRBJ1-1; D ambiguous. The CDR3 length is 13 residues. Trimming took 6 bases from V and 1 from J, leaving 9 bases between them. Germline V gives CDR1 MNHEY, CDR2 SVGAGI.

The chain uses TRBV6-6 and TRBJ2-1, with 7 nucleotides matching TRBD1. The CDR3 is 15 amino acids. From germline, CDR1 is MNHNY and CDR2 SVGAGI (reference sequence). Trimming removed 5 bases from V and 4 bases from J; junction bases left unmatched: 8. CDR3 region: CASSVQGNTYNEQFF. The CDR3 coding sequence is TGTGCCAGCAGTGTACAGGGGAATACTTACAATGAGCAGTTCTTC.

This clone is classed as medium-sized. The chain couples TRBV7-3 to TRBJ2-2, with D possibly called TRBD1 or TRBD2 (6 bases each). Germline V gene lookup returns CDR1 SGHTA and CDR2 FQGTGA. The CDR3 has 13 residues. V lost 4 bases and J lost 4, with 7 bases in between. The CDR3 nucleotides are TGTGCCAGCAGCTGGGGGGCCACCGGGGAGCTGTTTTTT. It codes for CASSWGATGELFF.

CDR3 sequence reads: CASSLGLAGGLWDEQFF. The CDR3 nucleotides read TGTGCCAGTAGTTTGGGACTAGCGGGAGGTCTTTGGGATGAGCAGTTCTTC. V gene TRBV19 combines with J gene TRBJ2-1, with 15 bases lining up with TRBD2. The CDR3 runs 17 residues. Germline V gene lookup returns CDR1 LNHDA and CDR2 SQIVND (reference sequence). J gave up 8 bases and V 5 bases, and 10 bases lay outside the gene matches. Full variable domain (remainder filled in from reference TRBV19 and TRBJ2-1): DGGITQSPKYLFRKEGQNVTLSCEQNLNHDAMYWYRQDPGQGLRLIYYSQIVNDFQKGDIAEGYSVSREKKESFPLTVTSAQKNPTAFYLCASSLGLAGGLWDEQFFGPGTRLTVL.

The genes are TRBV7-9 and TRBJ2-7; 7 bases match TRBD2. The CDR3 spans 13 residues. CDR1 is SEHNR, CDR2 FQNEAQ, per germline (reference sequence). The V gene end was trimmed by 5 bases and the J gene end by 3 bases; junction bases not matched to a gene: 4. Here the CDR3 DNA reads TGTGCCAGCAGCCTGGGACTACTCTACGAGCAGTACTTC. Its translation is CASSLGLLYEQYF.

The J gene is TRBJ2-7, the V gene TRBV5-1; 9 bases are shared with TRBD2. V gave up 5 bases and J gave up 3 bases; unmatched junction bases: 21. Germline loops: CDR1 SGHRS, CDR2 YFSETQ. There are 19 residues in the CDR3. CDR3 protein: CASSLTWGGSSGSFYEQYF. CDR3 DNA: TGCGCCAGCAGTCTGACGTGGGGGGGAAGTAGCGGGAGTTTCTACGAGCAGTACTTC.

The V gene is TRBV19, the J gene TRBJ1-5, with D tentatively TRBD1 (5 bases). Germline CDR1 is LNHDA and CDR2 is SQIVND (reference sequence). V was shortened by 2 bases and J by 3 bases, with 8 bases between the two germline ends. CDR3 size: 14 residues. CDR3 loop: CASSIQGFNQPQHF. The CDR3 nucleotides are TGTGCCAGTAGTATACAGGGATTCAATCAGCCCCAGCATTTT.

In its sample, this clone was seen once. A read error may produce the germline difference seen at one junction end. The rearrangement uses TRBV7-9 and TRBJ2-7; TRBD2 might be the D (6 bases). CDR3 length: 12 residues. Germline CDR1 SEHNR, CDR2 FQNEAQ (reference sequence). In DNA, the CDR3 is TGTGCCAGCAGCTTAGCGGAGGGGAAGTCTTTCTTC. It translates to CASSLAEGKSFF.

This chain joins TRBV19 and TRBJ1-4; D perhaps matches TRBD1 (5 bases). The CDR3 runs 14 residues. Germline CDR1 LNHDA, CDR2 SQIVND (reference sequence). V was clipped by 3 bases and J by 3 bases, with 8 bases between them. In DNA form, the CDR3 reads TGTGCCAGTAGTATGCCGGGGGCTAATGAAAAACTGTTTTTT. It codes for CASSMPGANEKLFF.

This clone was observed a handful of times. The chain is built from TRBV5-1 and TRBJ2-1, with D hard to call. The CDR3 is 16 residues long. Germline V CDR1 and CDR2: SGHRS, YFSETQ. Trimming shortened V by 0 bases and J by 0 bases, and 10 bases separated the two germline ends. The CDR3 loop is CASSLGRTPSYNEQFF. The CDR3 nucleotides are TGCGCCAGCAGCTTGGGGCGGACGCCCTCCTACAATGAGCAGTTCTTC.

This chain joins TRBV5-1 and TRBJ2-5; tentative D call: TRBD1 (5 bases). This CDR3 contains 15 residues. Trimming took off 3 bases at V and 0 bases at J, with 12 bases between the two ends. CDR1 is SGHRS, CDR2 YFSETQ, per germline. In nucleotides, the CDR3 is TGCGCCAGCAGCTCAGCGCCAGGGTACCAAGAGACCCAGTACTTC. Translating it yields CASSSAPGYQETQYF.

The chain is built from TRBV12-5 and TRBJ1-5, with D maybe TRBD1 (5 bases). CDR1 and CDR2 from the germline V gene are LGHNT and FRNRAP. The CDR3 spans 16 residues. V lost 6 bases to trimming and J lost 3 bases, with 18 bases between them. CDR3 DNA: TGTGCTAGTGGGACGTCCCGGGACGGATTCAATCAGCCCCAGCATTTT. Translated, it gives CASGTSRDGFNQPQHF.

The chain uses TRBV7-9 and TRBJ1-4, with 7 nucleotides matching TRBD1. The germline V gene encodes CDR1 SEHNR and CDR2 FQNEAQ (reference sequence). The CDR3 contains 16 residues. Trimming at V came to 4 bases and at J to 6 bases, leaving 11 bases not matched to a gene. The CDR3 region is CASSSLGQSFYEKLFF. The CDR3 DNA follows: TGTGCCAGCAGCTCCCTGGGACAGAGCTTTTATGAAAAACTGTTTTTT. Combining the CDR3 with reference TRBV7-9 and TRBJ1-4 gives the whole variable domain DTGVSQNPRHKITKRGQNVTFRCDPISEHNRLYWYRQTLGQGPEFLTYFQNEAQLEKSRLLSDRFSAERPKGSFSTLEIQRTEQGDSAMYLCASSSLGQSFYEKLFFGSGTQLSVL.

This clone occurred a few times. The chain has TRBV27 and TRBJ2-7, with D uncertain. The CDR3 has 12 residues. Per the germline V gene, CDR1 is MNHEY and CDR2 is SMNVEV (reference sequence). Trimming removed 5 bases from V and 5 bases from J, with 10 bases in between. The CDR3: CASSRTPHEQYF. The CDR3 nucleotides read TGTGCCAGCAGTCGGACCCCCCACGAGCAGTACTTC.